The 4 T cell receptor beta chains in this list originate from one sample, sequenced in a study of shared clonotypes between healthy human individuals (dated by TCRdb to 2018 to 2020). Library preparation used the immunoSEQ multiplex PCR assay. This is the immuneACCESS table as TCRdb keeps it, with only in-frame sequences that have V and J called. A part of the clones is gone; compared with another copy, unresolved V genes explain less than half, and the rest is unexplained. The sample table holds approximately 810,000 clones, of which 92% were seen once. The ten largest clones represent more than 20% of the sample. CD8 naive samples were obtained by positive selection for CCR7 among CD45RO-negative cells, yielding a CD45RA+CCR7+ population from which TemRA cells were excluded. Material for sequencing was naive CD8+ T cells sorted from blood. The cell subset or site label for this specimen denotes: CD45RA+CCR7+. Source of these receptors: a man under 40 in good health.

The J gene is TRBJ2-2, the V gene TRBV4-3, with D hard to call. V was pared by 3 bases and J by 0 bases, with 17 bases between. CDR1 and CDR2 from the germline V gene are LGHNA and YSLEER. The CDR3 spans 18 residues. The CDR3 protein is CASSQTAMEGPNTGELFF. CDR3 sequence (DNA): TGCGCCAGCAGCCAGACCGCGATGGAAGGACCGAACACCGGGGAGCTGTTTTTT.

CDR3 sequence: CASSSEDEYEQYF. CDR3 sequence (DNA): TGTGCCAGCTCATCAGAAGATGAATACGAGCAGTACTTC. The gene calls are TRBV18 and TRBJ2-7; D not certain. This CDR3 has 13 amino acids. Germline V gives CDR1 KGHSH, CDR2 LQKENI. The ends were cut back, 5 bases at V and 4 bases at J, with 12 bases in the middle.

The gene calls are TRBV5-1 and TRBJ2-7; D assignment may be TRBD1 or TRBD2 (5 bases each). This CDR3 spans 15 amino acids. Trimming took off 7 bases at V and 3 bases at J, with 20 bases between the two ends. Per the germline V gene, CDR1 is SGHRS and CDR2 is YFSETQ. The CDR3 loop is CASGPWGGSFYEQYF. In nucleotides, the CDR3 is TGCGCCAGCGGACCATGGGGCGGGTCCTTCTACGAGCAGTACTTC.

CDR3 amino acids: CSVEDAITGELFF. CDR3 nucleotides: TGCAGCGTTGAAGACGCGATCACCGGGGAGCTGTTTTTT. This rearrangement joins TRBV29-1 to TRBJ2-2; D not certain. This CDR3 has 13 amino acids. Germline V gene data show CDR1 as SQVTM and CDR2 as ANQGSEA. V was cut by 0 bases and J by 4 bases, with 6 bases left in between.